Listed below are T cell receptor beta chains from one sample, sequenced in a study of cytomegalovirus exposure and HLA in healthy donors. Some clones are missing from TCRdb's copy, which holds only in-frame ones; the method was immunoSEQ multiplex PCR. The sample records approximately 140,000 clones, 70% to 85% being singletons. The sequenced material came from PBMCs. These receptors were taken from a male donor in good health and CMV-seronegative. Each CDR3 is given with its conserved first and last residue. D genes are given only for firm matches. Part of the rows lack a size; the others show once, few, many or a class for expanded clones.

V: TRBV10-2
size: -
J: TRBJ1-5
D: TRBD1
DNA: TGCGCCAGCAGTGAGTCGGCCAGGGGGAATCAGCCCCAGCATTTT
CDR3: CASSESARGNQPQHF

V: TRBV5-1
size: -
J: TRBJ1-4
D: TRBD1
DNA: TGCGCCAGCAGCTTGGTTGGGGGGACAGAAAATGAAAAACTGTTTTTT
CDR3: CASSLVGGTENEKLFF

V: TRBV9
size: -
J: TRBJ2-5
D: -
DNA: TGTGCCAGCAGCCCCCGCAGTAGCTCGGAGACCCAGTACTTC
CDR3: CASSPRSSSETQYF

V: TRBV7-9
size: -
J: TRBJ1-5
D: -
DNA: TGTGCCAGCAGCTTAGCCCCAAATCAGCCCCAGCATTTT
CDR3: CASSLAPNQPQHF

V: TRBV4-3
size: -
J: TRBJ2-3
D: TRBD1
DNA: TGCGCCAGCAGCCCATCCCGGACAGGGTTTGCGCAGTATTTT
CDR3: CASSPSRTGFAQYF

V: TRBV7-9
size: few
J: TRBJ1-4
D: -
DNA: TGTGCCAGCAGCTTGGTCGCAGGGGAAAAACTGTTTTTT
CDR3: CASSLVAGEKLFF

V: TRBV9
size: -
J: TRBJ1-5
D: -
DNA: TGTGCCAGCAGCAATGCCGGGTTTAGCAATCAGCCCCAGCATTTT
CDR3: CASSNAGFSNQPQHF

V: TRBV9
size: -
J: TRBJ2-7
D: -
DNA: TGTGCCAGCAGCCTGAAAGCGGCGACCTACGAGCAGTACTTC
CDR3: CASSLKAATYEQYF

V: TRBV7-3
size: -
J: TRBJ2-2
D: TRBD2
DNA: TGTGCCAGCAGTTGGACTAGCGGGAGAAGGGACACCGGGGAGCTGTTTTTT
CDR3: CASSWTSGRRDTGELFF

V: TRBV5-1
size: -
J: TRBJ1-5
D: -
DNA: TGCGCCAGCAGCTTGGGGGCCGGTACCGATCAGCCCCAGCATTTT
CDR3: CASSLGAGTDQPQHF

V: TRBV13
size: -
J: TRBJ2-3
D: -
DNA: TGTGCCAGCAGCTTAGGCGGGGTCGGAGGGAGTCAGTATTTT
CDR3: CASSLGGVGGSQYF

V: TRBV7-8
size: -
J: TRBJ2-7
D: -
DNA: TGTGCCAGCAGCCCTTCCTACGAGCAGTACTTC
CDR3: CASSPSYEQYF

V: TRBV19
size: -
J: TRBJ1-5
D: TRBD1
DNA: TGTGCCAGTAGGACAGGGACCGCGGAGCCCCAGCATTTT
CDR3: CASRTGTAEPQHF

V: TRBV7-7
size: -
J: TRBJ2-5
D: -
DNA: TGTGCCAGCAGCTTATCAGAAATCCAAGAGACCCAGTACTTC
CDR3: CASSLSEIQETQYF

V: TRBV5-6
size: once
J: TRBJ2-3
D: TRBD2
DNA: TGTGCCAGCAGCTTTGGGGGGGTGGCGCATACGCAGTATTTT
CDR3: CASSFGGVAHTQYF

V: TRBV5-5
size: -
J: TRBJ1-5
D: -
DNA: TGTGCCAGCAGCTTGGGGGTGGGGGGACGCAATCAGCCCCAGCATTTT
CDR3: CASSLGVGGRNQPQHF

V: TRBV28
size: few
J: TRBJ1-5
D: -
DNA: TGTGCCAGCAGTCCCTGGGGGGGCGACGTGCGGAACCAGCATTTT
CDR3: CASSPWGGDVRNQHF

V: TRBV19
size: -
J: TRBJ2-3
D: TRBD2
DNA: TGTGCCAGTAGCCGACTAGCAGGGGATACGCAGTATTTT
CDR3: CASSRLAGDTQYF

V: TRBV18
size: -
J: TRBJ2-3
D: -
DNA: TGTGCCAGCTCACCAGTGGAGGGTTTATCTAGCACAGATACGCAGTATTTT
CDR3: CASSPVEGLSSTDTQYF

V: TRBV5-4
size: -
J: TRBJ1-2
D: -
DNA: TGTGCCAGCAGCTTGGCTGGGGGCCAGCGTGGGTATGGCTACACCTTC
CDR3: CASSLAGGQRGYGYTF

V: TRBV9
size: -
J: TRBJ2-7
D: -
DNA: TGTGCCAGCAGCGTAGCAGCAGGGGTCCCCTACGAGCAGTACTTC
CDR3: CASSVAAGVPYEQYF

V: TRBV5-6
size: once
J: TRBJ2-3
D: TRBD2
DNA: TGTGCCAGCAGCTTGACTAGCGGGAGGGCGGGGGATACGCAGTATTTT
CDR3: CASSLTSGRAGDTQYF

V: TRBV13
size: -
J: TRBJ2-5
D: -
DNA: TGTGCCAGCAGCCCGACAGGAGACAGCTTAGAGACCCAGTACTTC
CDR3: CASSPTGDSLETQYF

V: TRBV6-6
size: once
J: TRBJ2-7
D: -
DNA: TGTGCCAGCACCCCGGGGGGCGGGAGAACCTACGAGCAGTACTTC
CDR3: CASTPGGGRTYEQYF

V: TRBV13
size: -
J: TRBJ1-1
D: -
DNA: TGTGCCAGCACCATCCGGGGGGGTGGGAATAAAGCTTTCTTT
CDR3: CASTIRGGGNKAFF

V: TRBV7-3
size: -
J: TRBJ1-2
D: TRBD1
DNA: TGTGCCAGCAGCCCCCGACCCGACAGGGTCGGGCCCTGGTATGGCTACACCTTC
CDR3: CASSPRPDRVGPWYGYTF

V: TRBV15
size: -
J: TRBJ2-3
D: -
DNA: TGTGCCACCAGCAGACTGGCTGGCACAGATACGCAGTATTTT
CDR3: CATSRLAGTDTQYF

V: TRBV6-5
size: -
J: TRBJ1-1
D: -
DNA: TGTGCCAGCAGTTACCGGACAGCGAACACTGAAGCTTTCTTT
CDR3: CASSYRTANTEAFF

V: TRBV14
size: -
J: TRBJ2-1
D: TRBD2
DNA: TGTGCCAGCAGCCAACGCTGGGGGGCTAGCGGGAGGAATGAGCAGTTCTTC
CDR3: CASSQRWGASGRNEQFF

V: TRBV5-1
size: -
J: TRBJ2-7
D: TRBD1
DNA: TGCGCCAGCAGCTCCCGGGACAGGGTTGCGGGCGAGCAGTACTTC
CDR3: CASSSRDRVAGEQYF

V: TRBV5-4
size: -
J: TRBJ2-1
D: TRBD2
DNA: TGTGCCAGCAGCGAGGGACTAGCGGGCAACAATGAGCAGTTCTTC
CDR3: CASSEGLAGNNEQFF

V: TRBV9
size: -
J: TRBJ2-3
D: TRBD1
DNA: TGTGCCAGCAGCTCCCTGGGACAGGGGCCCACAGATACGCAGTATTTT
CDR3: CASSSLGQGPTDTQYF

V: TRBV12-5
size: -
J: TRBJ2-1
D: TRBD1
DNA: TGTGCTAGTGGTTTGGTACAACAGGGGGCCTACAATGAGCAGTTCTTC
CDR3: CASGLVQQGAYNEQFF

V: TRBV6-6
size: -
J: TRBJ1-5
D: TRBD1
DNA: TGTGCCAGCAGTCAGACAGGGGATCAGCCCCAGCATTTT
CDR3: CASSQTGDQPQHF

V: TRBV28
size: few
J: TRBJ2-1
D: -
DNA: TGTGCCAGCAGTTTGAGTGGCAGGCCCTACAATGAGCAGTTCTTC
CDR3: CASSLSGRPYNEQFF

V: TRBV27
size: -
J: TRBJ2-7
D: TRBD2
DNA: TGTGCCAGCAGTTTTCAGGCGGGAGACGACGAGCAGTACTTC
CDR3: CASSFQAGDDEQYF

V: TRBV4-1
size: -
J: TRBJ2-7
D: TRBD2
DNA: TGCGCCAGCAGCCCCACGCGGCGGGAGGGCCCGTCCGAGCAGTACTTC
CDR3: CASSPTRREGPSEQYF

V: TRBV11-2
size: -
J: TRBJ2-7
D: -
DNA: TGTGCCAGCGGGCCGAGCTCCTACGAGCAGTACTTC
CDR3: CASGPSSYEQYF

V: TRBV18
size: -
J: TRBJ2-3
D: -
DNA: TGTGCCAGCTCCCACTCCACAACACAGGAGTCGTGGACAGATACGCAGTATTTT
CDR3: CASSHSTTQESWTDTQYF

V: TRBV5-4
size: -
J: TRBJ2-5
D: TRBD1
DNA: TGTGCCAGCAGTGGGACAGCGCTGGAGACCCAGTACTTC
CDR3: CASSGTALETQYF

V: TRBV30
size: -
J: TRBJ1-4
D: -
DNA: TGTGCCTGGAGGGGGGCCTTTAATGAAAAACTGTTTTTT
CDR3: CAWRGAFNEKLFF

V: TRBV6-5
size: -
J: TRBJ2-7
D: -
DNA: TGTGCCAGCACGGCCCGGGGTTACGAGCAGTACTTC
CDR3: CASTARGYEQYF

V: TRBV5-8
size: -
J: TRBJ2-1
D: -
DNA: TGTGCCAGCAGCTCGAAGCAGGGGTTCGATGAGCAGTTCTTC
CDR3: CASSSKQGFDEQFF

V: TRBV2
size: -
J: TRBJ2-1
D: -
DNA: TGTGCCAGCAGTGAAACGGGGAATGAGCAGTTCTTC
CDR3: CASSETGNEQFF

V: TRBV19
size: -
J: TRBJ1-5
D: -
DNA: TGTGCCAGTAGTATTCGACACAATCAGCCCCAGCATTTT
CDR3: CASSIRHNQPQHF

V: TRBV5-4
size: -
J: TRBJ2-7
D: TRBD1
DNA: TGTGCCAGCAGCTCTACAGGGGGCGCCTACGAGCAGTACTTC
CDR3: CASSSTGGAYEQYF

V: TRBV4-2
size: -
J: TRBJ2-1
D: TRBD2
DNA: TGTGCCAGCAGCCCCCGGGACTACGGCTACAATGAGCAGTTCTTC
CDR3: CASSPRDYGYNEQFF

V: TRBV7-9
size: few
J: TRBJ1-1
D: -
DNA: TGTGCCAGCAGCTTAGGAGGCCAGGGGATGGAAGCTTTCTTT
CDR3: CASSLGGQGMEAFF

V: TRBV27
size: -
J: TRBJ2-7
D: TRBD2
DNA: TGTGCCAGCAGTTTCAGTAGCGGGATCCACGAGCAGTACTTC
CDR3: CASSFSSGIHEQYF

V: TRBV14
size: -
J: TRBJ2-1
D: -
DNA: TGTGCCAGCGCCCGGGACTGGATCAATGAGCAGTTCTTC
CDR3: CASARDWINEQFF

V: TRBV2
size: -
J: TRBJ2-3
D: -
DNA: TGTGCCAGCAGTGGGACTTACACAGATACGCAGTATTTT
CDR3: CASSGTYTDTQYF

V: TRBV9
size: -
J: TRBJ2-7
D: -
DNA: TGTGCCAGCAGCGTAAACGGCAGGGACTACGAGCAGTACTTC
CDR3: CASSVNGRDYEQYF